Shown below are 32 T cell receptor beta chains from a single sample sequenced in a study of blood T cell repertoires in COVID-19 (dated by TCRdb to the early 2020s). Receptors were amplified or captured by the immunoSEQ multiplex PCR assay. TCRdb's version of the immuneACCESS table is confined to in-frame rearrangements and falls short of the full clone set. An unresolved V gene accounts for under half of the shortfall where checked; the remainder is of unknown origin. The sample contains some 320,000 clones, roughly 85% of them found a single time. Jointly, the top ten make up around 6.9% of the sample. Sequenced: peripheral blood. The receptors originated from a human donor in a cohort sampled during active COVID-19.

V is TRBV5-1 and J is TRBJ2-2; D is unresolved. Germline CDR1 SGHRS, CDR2 YFSETQ. The germline V and J ends were trimmed by 0 bases and 5 bases, with 5 bases remaining between them. This CDR3 has 13 residues. The CDR3 region has the DNA TGCGCCAGCAGCTTGGCCCGGACCGGGGAGCTGTTTTTT. It is translated as CASSLARTGELFF.

This clone was detected only once. For the CDR3, the DNA is TGCGCCAGCAGCTTGGATGGTGGAGGGATAAACACCATATATTTT. Protein: CASSLDGGGINTIYF. The V gene is TRBV5-1, the J gene TRBJ1-3; D is ambiguous. There are 15 residues in the CDR3. V dropped 0 bases and J dropped 6 bases, with 13 bases sitting between them. In germline, CDR1 is SGHRS, CDR2 YFSETQ.

This chain links TRBV5-4 with TRBJ2-1; D perhaps matches TRBD1 (6 bases). This CDR3 contains 15 residues. V lost 0 bases, J lost 6 bases, and 13 bases lay in between. Germline lookup yields CDR1 SGHNT and CDR2 YYREEE (reference sequence). CDR3 sequence (DNA): TGTGCCAGCAGCTTGGAAGGGGGTAAACTCAATGAGCAGTTCTTC. It codes for CASSLEGGKLNEQFF.

This chain links TRBV3-1 (or the pseudogene TRBV3-2) with TRBJ1-6, with D tentatively TRBD1 (6 bases). With 4 bases removed from V and 8 bases from J, the gap between germline ends came to 12 bases. Germline V CDR1 and CDR2: LGHDT, YNNKEL (reference sequence). The CDR3 runs 14 residues. The CDR3, as DNA: TGTGCCAGCAGCCCACAGGGTGGAGATTCACCCCTCCACTTT. Protein: CASSPQGGDSPLHF.

V gene TRBV5-5 combines with J gene TRBJ2-1, with D possibly matching TRBD1 (5 bases). This CDR3 comprises 15 residues. The V end lost 0 bases, the J end lost 2 bases, and 9 bases lay between the germline ends. CDR1 is SGHKS and CDR2 is YYEKEE in the germline V gene (reference sequence). The CDR3 DNA follows: TGTGCCAGCAGCTTGGAGACAGCTCCCTACAATGAGCAGTTCTTC. Translation gives CASSLETAPYNEQFF. Together with reference TRBV5-5 and TRBJ2-1, the CDR3 gives the full variable domain: DAGVTQSPTHLIKTRGQQVTLRCSPISGHKSVSWYQQVLGQGPQFIFQYYEKEERGRGNFPDRFSARQFPNYSSELNVNALLLGDSALYLCASSLETAPYNEQFFGPGTRLTVL.

V is TRBV6-6 and J is TRBJ1-5; 7 bases are a match to TRBD1. CDR3 size: 14 residues. Unmatched junction bases numbered 10, after V lost 9 bases and J lost 5 bases. Germline V gene lookup returns CDR1 MNHNY and CDR2 SVGAGI (reference sequence). CDR3 coding DNA: TGTGCCAGTGTTCGTCAGGGGGGCGATCAGCCCCAGCATTTT. Its protein product is CASVRQGGDQPQHF.

The chain combines TRBV13 with TRBJ2-2; 9 bases match TRBD1. Unmatched junction bases numbered 1, after V lost 5 bases and J lost 0 bases. The CDR3 consists of 15 residues. Germline values: CDR1 PRHDT, CDR2 FYEKMQ (reference sequence). CDR3 sequence: CASSGQGSNTGELFF. CDR3 bases: TGTGCCAGCAGCGGACAGGGGTCGAACACCGGGGAGCTGTTTTTT.

This chain connects TRBV5-1 to TRBJ1-2, with D perhaps matching TRBD1 (6 bases). Germline V gene data show CDR1 as SGHRS and CDR2 as YFSETQ. There are 14 residues in the CDR3. Trimming stripped 1 base from V and 2 bases from J, with 9 bases between. In nucleotides, the CDR3 is TGCGCCAGCAGCTTGTTGGGGGCGAACTATGGCTACACCTTC. Protein product: CASSLLGANYGYTF.

The rearrangement links TRBV19 to TRBJ2-6; possible D gene TRBD1, 6 bases. V lost 4 bases and J 1 base, leaving 8 bases between the germline ends. CDR1 is LNHDA and CDR2 is SQIVND in the germline V gene (reference sequence). The CDR3 loop spans 15 amino acids. CDR3 sequence: CASSRDKSGANVLTF. The CDR3, as DNA: TGTGCCAGTAGTAGGGACAAGTCTGGGGCCAACGTCCTGACTTTC.

The V and J genes are TRBV7-8 and TRBJ2-7, with D possibly TRBD1 on 6 matching bases. Trimming took 1 base from V and 0 from J, leaving 10 bases between them. The CDR3 loop spans 15 amino acids. CDR1 is SGHVS and CDR2 is FQNEAQ in the germline V gene. In DNA, the CDR3 is TGTGCCAGCAGCTTAGGGACAGCGATCTCCTACGAGCAGTACTTC. Protein: CASSLGTAISYEQYF.

The chain links TRBV5-4 to TRBJ1-4, with D perhaps TRBD1 (5 bases). The germline CDR1 and CDR2 sequences are SGHNT and YYREEE (reference sequence). V was shortened by 0 bases and J by 9 bases, with 21 bases between the two germline ends. This CDR3 is built from 17 residues. The CDR3 DNA is TGTGCCAGCAGCTTGGGGGGAGAGCAGGGAGGATTGCAAAAACTGTTTTTT. Its protein is CASSLGGEQGGLQKLFF.

The chain uses TRBV3-1 (or the pseudogene TRBV3-2) and TRBJ2-3; 9 bases are a match to TRBD1. The germline CDR1 and CDR2 sequences are LGHDT and YNNKEL (reference sequence). This CDR3 has 16 residues. V lost 4 bases and J lost 2; bases outside the gene matches: 7. In DNA, the CDR3 is TGTGCCAGCAGCCTAACCGGGACAGGGTCCACAGATACGCAGTATTTT. Protein: CASSLTGTGSTDTQYF.

This rearrangement joins TRBV7-2 to TRBJ2-7; 10 positions match TRBD1. Germline trimming cut 5 bases from V and 5 bases from J; bases unmatched to any gene: 9. The CDR3 totals 15 residues. Germline assignment: CDR1 SGHTA and CDR2 FQGNSA. The CDR3 is CASSHTGTGAHEQYF. CDR3 sequence (DNA): TGTGCCAGCAGCCATACCGGGACAGGGGCCCACGAGCAGTACTTC. The whole variable domain, remainder taken from reference TRBV7-2 and TRBJ2-7, is GAGVSQSPSNKVTEKGKDVELRCDPISGHTALYWYRQSLGQGLEFLIYFQGNSAPDKSGLPSDRFSAERTGGSVSTLTIQRTQQEDSAVYLCASSHTGTGAHEQYFGPGTRLTVT.

J is TRBJ2-7 and V is TRBV5-1; a possible D gene is TRBD1 (5 bases). Trimming removed 0 bases from V and 5 bases from J, with 15 bases in between. Germline V gene sequence: CDR1 SGHRS, CDR2 YFSETQ. This CDR3 has 15 residues. CDR3 DNA sequence: TGCGCCAGCAGCTTGGCGGTTGCAGGGTTGCACGAGCAGTACTTC. Encoded protein: CASSLAVAGLHEQYF.

The chain is built from TRBV5-1 and TRBJ1-3; TRBD1 might be the D (5 bases). V lost 0 bases, J lost 1 base, and 11 bases lay in between. Per germline, CDR1 SGHRS and CDR2 YFSETQ. The CDR3 totals 16 residues. The CDR3: CASSLAGQGSGNTIYF. In DNA form, the CDR3 reads TGCGCCAGCAGCTTGGCCGGGCAGGGATCTGGAAACACCATATATTTT. Variable domain in full (rest from reference TRBV5-1 and TRBJ1-3): KAGVTQTPRYLIKTRGQQVTLSCSPISGHRSVSWYQQTPGQGLQFLFEYFSETQRNKGNFPGRFSGRQFSNSRSEMNVSTLELGDSALYLCASSLAGQGSGNTIYFGEGSWLTVV.

The chain is built from TRBV5-4 and TRBJ1-2; TRBD1 might be the D (6 bases). V lost 0 bases, J lost 3 bases, and 12 bases lay in between. The CDR3 sequence is 15 residues long. Germline CDR1 is SGHNT and CDR2 is YYREEE (reference sequence). This CDR3 is CASSLGGGPDYGYTF. The CDR3 DNA is TGTGCCAGCAGCTTGGGCGGGGGGCCGGACTATGGCTACACCTTC. The full variable domain, its missing parts supplied by reference TRBV5-4 and TRBJ1-2, is ETGVTQSPTHLIKTRGQQVTLRCSSQSGHNTVSWYQQALGQGPQFIFQYYREEENGRGNFPPRFSGLQFPNYSSELNVNALELDDSALYLCASSLGGGPDYGYTFGSGTRLTVV.

This rearrangement joins TRBV5-4 to TRBJ1-6, with D possibly matching TRBD1 (6 bases). CDR3 size: 15 residues. Deletions cut 4 bases from V and 0 bases from J, with 8 bases between. Germline V gene data show CDR1 as SGHNT and CDR2 as YYREEE (reference sequence). CDR3 region: CASSTGFSYNSPLHF. The CDR3 bases are TGTGCCAGCAGCACAGGGTTCTCCTATAATTCACCCCTCCACTTT.

This clone showed up just a few times. V usage is TRBV2 and J usage is TRBJ1-4; TRBD1 matches at 7 bases. The CDR3 totals 14 residues. Losses at the gene ends were 5 bases for V and 11 bases for J; bases not matched to a gene: 11. The V gene's germline CDR1 is SNHLY and CDR2 FYNNEI. CDR3 sequence (DNA): TGTGCCAGCAGTCAATTTGACAGGGAGTCGAAACTGTTTTTT. It codes for CASSQFDRESKLFF. Complete variable domain (other parts from reference TRBV2 and TRBJ1-4): EPEVTQTPSHQVTQMGQEVILRCVPISNHLYFYWYRQILGQKVEFLVSFYNNEISEKSEIFDDQFSVERPDGSNFTLKIRSTKLEDSAMYFCASSQFDRESKLFFGSGTQLSVL.

This rearrangement joins TRBV13 to TRBJ1-2; 8 bases are shared with TRBD1. CDR1 is PRHDT, CDR2 FYEKMQ, per germline (reference sequence). Losses at the gene ends were 6 bases for V and 8 bases for J; bases not matched to a gene: 29. This CDR3 spans 20 amino acids. DNA of the CDR3: TGTGCCAGCAGGCTTAAGTCGGGACAGGTTTTTCCTACTGCGTCGGGGGGCTACACCTTC. Protein sequence: CASRLKSGQVFPTASGGYTF.

This clone was picked up many times. This CDR3 reads CASSKTRGNYGYTF. DNA of the CDR3: TGTGCCAGTAGTAAGACCAGGGGTAACTATGGCTACACCTTC. The gene calls are TRBV19 and TRBJ1-2; possibly TRBD1 for D (6 bases). The ends were cut back, 4 bases at V and 1 base at J, with 10 bases in the middle. Germline-derived CDR1 and CDR2 are LNHDA and SQIVND (reference sequence). The CDR3 runs 14 residues. Complete variable domain (other parts from reference TRBV19 and TRBJ1-2): DGGITQSPKYLFRKEGQNVTLSCEQNLNHDAMYWYRQDPGQGLRLIYYSQIVNDFQKGDIAEGYSVSREKKESFPLTVTSAQKNPTAFYLCASSKTRGNYGYTFGSGTRLTVV.

The V and J genes are TRBV2 and TRBJ2-6, with D tentatively TRBD2 (7 bases). Germline V gives CDR1 SNHLY, CDR2 FYNNEI. The CDR3 loop spans 17 amino acids. Between the trimmed V and J ends, which lost 3 bases and 2 bases, there was a span of 14 bases. The CDR3 here is CASSDRRGGTGANVLTF. In DNA form, the CDR3 reads TGTGCCAGCAGTGACCGGAGGGGGGGCACTGGGGCCAACGTCCTGACTTTC.

The J gene is TRBJ1-2, the V gene TRBV19; maybe TRBD1 (5 bases). V was cut by 7 bases and J by 3 bases, with 15 bases left in between. The germline V gene encodes CDR1 LNHDA and CDR2 SQIVND (reference sequence). The CDR3 covers 14 residues. The CDR3 region has the DNA TGTGCCAGTATTTCCAAAAGGGGCGACTATGGCTACACCTTC. This gives the protein CASISKRGDYGYTF.

V and J are TRBV5-4 and TRBJ1-2; D is ambiguous. The CDR3 spans 12 residues. V lost 3 bases to trimming and J lost 4 bases, with 7 bases between them. CDR1 SGHNT and CDR2 YYREEE come from the germline V gene (reference sequence). CDR3 sequence (DNA): TGTGCCAGCAGCTCAGAATCCTATGGCTACACCTTC. Its protein product is CASSSESYGYTF.

This rearrangement joins TRBV9 to TRBJ1-2; 10 bases map to TRBD1. Losses at the gene ends were 3 bases for V and 7 bases for J; bases not matched to a gene: 9. Germline V gene data show CDR1 as SGDLS and CDR2 as YYNGEE. The CDR3 is 15 residues long. The CDR3 reads CASSDPTGGGGGYTF. As DNA, the CDR3 is TGTGCCAGCAGCGACCCGACAGGGGGCGGAGGTGGCTACACCTTC.

The CDR3 sequence is CASSEYRGSGTEKLFF. The CDR3, as DNA: TGTGCCAGCAGTGAATATCGGGGATCGGGTACTGAAAAACTGTTTTTT. This chain uses TRBV6-1 with TRBJ1-4, with D uncertain. CDR3 length equals 16 residues. Trimming stripped 2 bases from V and 7 bases from J, with 17 bases between. Germline loops: CDR1 MNHNS, CDR2 SASEGT.

J is TRBJ1-1 and V is TRBV5-6; D is ambiguous. Germline V gene lookup returns CDR1 SGHDT and CDR2 YYEEEE. V lost 4 bases to trimming and J lost 11 bases, with 15 bases between them. The CDR3 length is 12 residues. CDR3 DNA sequence: TGTGCCAGCAGCCAAGCCCAGGTGTATGCTTTCTTT. Its translation is CASSQAQVYAFF.

V gene TRBV12-3 or TRBV12-4 combines with J gene TRBJ1-1, with D unclear. The CDR3 length is 13 residues. The V gene lost 7 bases and the J gene lost 6 bases, with 15 bases spanning the gap. CDR3 protein: CASIPRIVSEAFF. CDR3 DNA: TGTGCCAGCATCCCGCGGATTGTCTCTGAAGCTTTCTTT.

Turning to this clone: This same CDR3 is encoded by further DNA sequences in the sample. V usage is TRBV12-3 or TRBV12-4 and J usage is TRBJ1-1; possibly TRBD1 for D (5 bases). V lost 2 bases, J lost 4 bases, and 8 bases lay in between. CDR3 size: 13 residues. As DNA, the CDR3 is TGTGCCAGCAGTTTAAGCGGGGGCACTGAAGCTTTCTTT. This sequence encodes CASSLSGGTEAFF.

The chain employs TRBV6-1 and TRBJ1-6; the D gene is possibly TRBD1 (5 bases). This CDR3 has 14 residues. In germline, CDR1 is MNHNS, CDR2 SASEGT. Trimming pared 0 bases from V and 9 bases from J, leaving 9 bases between. CDR3 DNA: TGTGCCAGCAGTGAAGCGGGGGGAGGTTCACCCCTCCACTTT. This codes for CASSEAGGGSPLHF.

The chain couples TRBV11-2 to TRBJ2-7; a possible D gene is TRBD1 (6 bases). This CDR3 comprises 12 residues. The ends were cut back, 2 bases at V and 8 bases at J, with 10 bases in the middle. Germline V lookup: CDR1 SGHAT, CDR2 FQNNGV. The CDR3, as DNA: TGTGCCAGCAGCTTACCGGACAGCCAGCAGTACTTC. It codes for CASSLPDSQQYF.

The chain employs TRBV11-1 and TRBJ2-3, with a possible D match to TRBD2 (5 bases). Trimming stripped 4 bases from V and 4 bases from J, with 15 bases between. CDR1 SGHAT and CDR2 FQDESV come from the germline V gene (reference sequence). The CDR3 is 15 residues long. CDR3 sequence reads: CASSYLGSESDTQYF. CDR3 in DNA: TGTGCCAGCAGCTATCTGGGTAGCGAATCAGATACGCAGTATTTT.

The V gene is TRBV7-9, the J gene TRBJ2-7; TRBD1 agrees at 9 bases. With V trimmed by 5 bases and J by 2 bases, 4 bases remained unmatched. This CDR3 spans 14 amino acids. Looked up from germline, CDR1 is SEHNR and CDR2 is FQNEAQ (reference sequence). The CDR3 DNA is TGTGCCAGCAGCCCCGGGACAGGGCCCTACGAGCAGTACTTC. This translates into CASSPGTGPYEQYF.